The 21 T cell receptor beta chains below come from one sample, sequenced in a study of glioma-infiltrating T cells after dendritic cell vaccination. Data came from immunoSEQ multiplex PCR; TCRdb stores just in-frame clones and leaves some out. The sample contains approximately 100,000 clones, 70% to 80% of which appear only once. The starting material was blood, obtained before dendritic cell vaccination. The receptors were gathered from a human donor with glioblastoma.

The V gene is TRBV30, the J gene TRBJ1-4; 8 bases match TRBD1. The germline gives CDR1 GTSNPN, CDR2 SVGIG (reference sequence). This CDR3 region has 19 residues. Trimming at V came to 3 bases and at J to 5 bases, leaving 20 bases not matched to a gene. CDR3 DNA sequence: TGTGCCTGGAGCATCACAGGGGGGGAGGGGCTTTCCCAAAATGAAAAACTGTTTTTT. Its protein is CAWSITGGEGLSQNEKLFF.

The J gene is TRBJ1-5, the V gene TRBV10-3, with D unresolved. There are 14 residues in the CDR3. The germline V and J ends were trimmed by 4 bases and 0 bases, with 7 bases remaining between them. The germline gives CDR1 ENHRY, CDR2 SYGVKD. The CDR3: CAISGGYSNQPQHF. DNA of the CDR3: TGTGCCATCAGTGGCGGGTATAGCAATCAGCCCCAGCATTTT.

This rearrangement joins TRBV28 to TRBJ1-5; 8 bases line up with TRBD1. The J segment lost 8 bases and the V segment lost 2 bases, leaving 5 bases of the junction unmatched. Germline CDR1 and CDR2: MDHEN and SYDVKM. The CDR3 has 14 residues. The DNA of the CDR3 is TGTGCCAGCAGTTTAGGGACAGGCAAAAAGCCCCAGCATTTT. Residues: CASSLGTGKKPQHF.

The J gene is TRBJ2-2, the V gene TRBV4-2, with 8 nucleotides matching TRBD2. CDR3 size: 17 residues. J lost 1 base, V lost 1 base, and 5 bases had no gene match. Germline V CDR1 and CDR2: LGHNA, YNFKEQ. The CDR3 DNA follows: TGTGCCAGCAGCCAAGTATCTGCGGGGGGGAACACCGGGGAGCTGTTTTTT. Amino acids: CASSQVSAGGNTGELFF.

The rearrangement joins TRBV5-1 to TRBJ1-2; no definite D call. V was shortened by 0 bases and J by 0 bases, with 9 bases between the two germline ends. The CDR3 spans 15 residues. Germline-derived CDR1 and CDR2 are SGHRS and YFSETQ. The CDR3: CASSLAAGANYGYTF. The CDR3 region has the DNA TGCGCCAGCAGCTTGGCCGCCGGTGCTAACTATGGCTACACCTTC.

The chain carries TRBV4-2 and TRBJ2-5, with 9 bases aligning to TRBD1. Germline values: CDR1 LGHNA, CDR2 YNFKEQ. The trim removed 4 bases at V and 11 bases at J, leaving 11 bases unmatched. The CDR3 loop spans 14 amino acids. The CDR3 DNA follows: TGTGCCAGCAGCCCGGGACAGGGTTTGGGGGAGCAGTACTTC. This translates into CASSPGQGLGEQYF.

The sample holds one count of this clone. The chain is built from TRBV5-6 and TRBJ2-5, with 7 bases lining up with TRBD1. Unmatched junction bases numbered 5, after V lost 3 bases and J lost 3 bases. The germline gives CDR1 SGHDT, CDR2 YYEEEE. The CDR3 has 14 residues. The CDR3 nucleotides read TGTGCCAGCAGCTCCCCGACAGGGAAAGAGACCCAGTACTTC. This gives the protein CASSSPTGKETQYF.

The chain employs TRBV5-1 and TRBJ1-3, with D tentatively TRBD1 (5 bases). CDR1 and CDR2 from the germline V gene are SGHRS and YFSETQ. This CDR3 comprises 15 residues. Between the trimmed V and J ends, which lost 0 bases and 4 bases, there was a span of 11 bases. CDR3 DNA: TGCGCCAGCAGCTTGGGTTCGACAGTCGGAAACACCATATATTTT. This translates into CASSLGSTVGNTIYF.

This chain joins TRBV10-3 and TRBJ2-1; the match to TRBD1 covers 9 bases. The CDR3 consists of 14 residues. Per germline, CDR1 ENHRY and CDR2 SYGVKD. V was pared by 3 bases and J by 8 bases, with 5 bases of the junction left unmatched. The CDR3 DNA sequence: TGTGCCATCAGTGAACAGGGGGCGCAGGATGAGCAGTTCTTC. Encoded protein: CAISEQGAQDEQFF.

The chain combines TRBV11-2 with TRBJ2-1, with D unclear. The germline CDR1 and CDR2 sequences are SGHAT and FQNNGV. V was clipped by 2 bases and J by 0 bases, with 8 bases between them. The CDR3 is 15 residues long. The CDR3 DNA reads as TGTGCCAGCAGCTTATCAGTTAACTCCTACAATGAGCAGTTCTTC. Amino acids: CASSLSVNSYNEQFF.

This clone was recorded a few times. The chain has TRBV27 and TRBJ2-4; a possible D gene is TRBD1 (6 bases). Germline V gene lookup returns CDR1 MNHEY and CDR2 SMNVEV (reference sequence). Trimming stripped 5 bases from V and 7 bases from J, with 15 bases between. The CDR3 has 14 amino acids. The CDR3: CASSPWDTGNIQYF. The CDR3 coding sequence is TGTGCCAGCAGTCCCTGGGACACCGGGAACATTCAGTACTTC.

The gene calls are TRBV19 and TRBJ1-5, with 7 bases lining up with TRBD1. CDR3 length: 16 residues. Germline V lookup: CDR1 LNHDA, CDR2 SQIVND (reference sequence). J was trimmed by 0 bases and V by 3 bases; bases with no gene match: 5. The CDR3 spells CASSIPQGVSNQPQHF. The CDR3 nucleotides read TGTGCCAGTAGTATCCCTCAGGGGGTTAGCAATCAGCCCCAGCATTTT.

On this clone itself: The same CDR3 arises from other DNA sequences in this sample as well. V usage is TRBV18 and J usage is TRBJ1-4; 8 bases are a match to TRBD1. The germline V gene encodes CDR1 KGHSH and CDR2 LQKENI. The CDR3 totals 15 residues. Unmatched junction bases numbered 5, after V lost 1 base and J lost 7 bases. The CDR3 nucleotides are TGTGCCAGCTCACCACGACAGGGGATAGGTGAAAAACTGTTTTTT. The encoded protein is CASSPRQGIGEKLFF.

This clone counts as medium-sized. This chain connects TRBV19 to TRBJ1-4; 7 bases fit TRBD1. Germline lookup yields CDR1 LNHDA and CDR2 SQIVND (reference sequence). This CDR3 has 15 amino acids. With 4 bases clipped from V and 5 bases from J, the junction kept 7 bases outside the gene matches. Here the CDR3 DNA reads TGTGCCAGTAGTACAAGACAGGGCCTAAATGAAAAACTGTTTTTT. It is translated as CASSTRQGLNEKLFF.

The V gene is TRBV6-5, the J gene TRBJ1-2; 7 nucleotides line up with TRBD1. After removal of 6 bases from V and 6 bases from J, the junction contained 10 bases not matched to a gene. Germline V lookup: CDR1 MNHEY, CDR2 SVGAGI. The CDR3 has 14 amino acids. The CDR3 is CASSGGDSRNGYTF. In nucleotides, the CDR3 is TGTGCCAGCAGCGGCGGGGACAGTAGAAATGGCTACACCTTC.

The V and J genes are TRBV4-1 and TRBJ2-5; 7 bases fit TRBD1. V lost 4 bases to trimming and J lost 0 bases; unmatched junction nucleotides: 11. Germline V lookup: CDR1 MGHRA, CDR2 YSYEKL. CDR3 size: 17 residues. The CDR3 DNA is TGCGCCAGCAGCCCACGCCGACAGGGCAGCTACCAAGAGACCCAGTACTTC. The encoded protein is CASSPRRQGSYQETQYF.

The CDR3 is CASSEWEGRADTQYF. DNA for the CDR3: TGTGCCAGCAGTGAATGGGAGGGCCGAGCAGATACGCAGTATTTT. J is TRBJ2-3 and V is TRBV2; 7 positions match TRBD2. There are 15 residues in the CDR3. CDR1 SNHLY and CDR2 FYNNEI come from the germline V gene. V shed 2 bases and J 4 bases; nucleotides not matched to a gene: 6.

The CDR3 here is CASSRGTALDNEQFF. DNA of the CDR3: TGTGCCAGCAGCCGCGGGACAGCGCTGGACAATGAGCAGTTCTTC. The chain has TRBV7-3 and TRBJ2-1; D possibly corresponds to TRBD1 (7 bases). This CDR3 contains 15 residues. With 5 bases removed from V and 5 bases from J, the gap between germline ends came to 16 bases. CDR1 and CDR2 (germline): SGHTA, FQGTGA.

The rearrangement joins TRBV6-5 to TRBJ1-1, with 7 bases matching TRBD1. V trimming: 4 bases; J trimming: 1 base; junction bases outside the gene matches: 9. The germline V gene has CDR1 MNHEY and CDR2 SVGAGI. CDR3 length: 16 amino acids. CDR3 nucleotide sequence: TGTGCCAGCAGTTCCACAACTCGGACAGGGAACACTGAAGCTTTCTTT. This encodes CASSSTTRTGNTEAFF.

The chain recombines TRBV5-1 with TRBJ2-7; TRBD1 aligns across 9 bases. The germline V gene encodes CDR1 SGHRS and CDR2 YFSETQ. V lost 5 bases, J lost 6 bases, and 9 bases stayed unmatched. The CDR3 has 14 amino acids. The CDR3 reads CASSQPGQGSEQYF. For the CDR3, the DNA is TGCGCCAGCAGTCAGCCGGGACAGGGCTCCGAGCAGTACTTC.

This rearrangement joins TRBV30 to TRBJ2-7; weak D call: TRBD2 (7 bases). The germline V gene has CDR1 GTSNPN and CDR2 SVGIG (reference sequence). V was pared by 4 bases and J by 3 bases, with 10 bases between. This CDR3 is 12 amino acids long. The CDR3 loop is CAWKRDNYEQYF. The CDR3, as DNA: TGTGCCTGGAAGCGGGACAACTACGAGCAGTACTTC.